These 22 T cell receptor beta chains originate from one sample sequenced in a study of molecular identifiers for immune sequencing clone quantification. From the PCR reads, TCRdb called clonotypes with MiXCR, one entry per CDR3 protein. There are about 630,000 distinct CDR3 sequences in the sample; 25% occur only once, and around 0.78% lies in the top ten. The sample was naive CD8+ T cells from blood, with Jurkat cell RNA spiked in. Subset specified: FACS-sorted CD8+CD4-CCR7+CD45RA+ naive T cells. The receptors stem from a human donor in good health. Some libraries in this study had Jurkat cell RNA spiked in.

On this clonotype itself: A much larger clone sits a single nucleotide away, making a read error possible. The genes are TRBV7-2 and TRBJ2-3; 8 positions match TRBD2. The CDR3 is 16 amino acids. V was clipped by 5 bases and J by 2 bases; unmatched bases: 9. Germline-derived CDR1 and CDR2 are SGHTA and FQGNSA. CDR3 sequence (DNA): TGTGCCAGCAGCGTTGGCGCGCGGGGGGCCACAGATACGCAGTATTTT. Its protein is CASSVGARGATDTQYF.

Here the CDR3 reads CASSLVAGLCNEQFF. The CDR3 DNA reads TGTGCCAGCAGCTTAGTAGCGGGACTATGCAATGAGCAGTTCTTC. The chain uses TRBV11-2 and TRBJ2-1, with TRBD2 identical over 8 bases. V trimming: 1 base; J trimming: 6 bases; junction bases outside the gene matches: 5. CDR1 is SGHAT and CDR2 is FQNNGV in the germline V gene. The CDR3 consists of 15 residues. Together with reference TRBV11-2 and TRBJ2-1, the CDR3 gives the full variable domain: EAGVAQSPRYKIIEKRQSVAFWCNPISGHATLYWYQQILGQGPKLLIQFQNNGVVDDSQLPKDRFSAERLKGVDSTLKIQPAKLEDSAVYLCASSLVAGLCNEQFFGPGTRLTVL.

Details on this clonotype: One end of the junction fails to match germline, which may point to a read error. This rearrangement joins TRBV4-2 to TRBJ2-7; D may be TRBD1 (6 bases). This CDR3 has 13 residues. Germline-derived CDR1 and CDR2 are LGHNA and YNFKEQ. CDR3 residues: CASSPQGIYEHYF. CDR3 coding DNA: TGTGCCAGCAGCCCACAGGGAATCTACGAGCACTACTTC.

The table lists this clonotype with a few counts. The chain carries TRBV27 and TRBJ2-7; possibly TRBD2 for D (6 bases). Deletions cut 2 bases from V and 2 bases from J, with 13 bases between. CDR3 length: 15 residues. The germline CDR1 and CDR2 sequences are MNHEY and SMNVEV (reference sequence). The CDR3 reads CASSLGGLGPYEQYF. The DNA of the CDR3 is TGTGCCAGCAGTTTAGGAGGGCTGGGTCCCTACGAGCAGTACTTC.

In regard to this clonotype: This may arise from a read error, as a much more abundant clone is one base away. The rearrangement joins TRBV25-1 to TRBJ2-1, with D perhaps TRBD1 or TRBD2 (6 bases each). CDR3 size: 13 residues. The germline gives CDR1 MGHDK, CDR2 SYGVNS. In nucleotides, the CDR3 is TGTGCCAGCAGTCGGGGGCTGTACAATGAGCAGGTCTTC. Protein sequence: CASSRGLYNEQVF.

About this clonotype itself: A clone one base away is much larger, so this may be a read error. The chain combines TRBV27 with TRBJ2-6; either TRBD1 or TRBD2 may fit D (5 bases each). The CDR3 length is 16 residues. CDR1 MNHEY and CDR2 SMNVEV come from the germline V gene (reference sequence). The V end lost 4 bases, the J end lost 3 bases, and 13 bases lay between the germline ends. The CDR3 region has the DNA TGTGCCAGCAGTTCCGGGACGGCGAGTGGGGCCAACGTCCTGACTTTC. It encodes CASSSGTASGANVLTF.

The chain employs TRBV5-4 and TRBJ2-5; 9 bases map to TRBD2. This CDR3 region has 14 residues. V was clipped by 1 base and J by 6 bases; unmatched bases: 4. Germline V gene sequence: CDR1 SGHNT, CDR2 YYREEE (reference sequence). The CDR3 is CASSLSSGKQTQYF. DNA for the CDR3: TGTGCCAGCAGCTTGTCTAGCGGGAAACAGACCCAGTACTTC.

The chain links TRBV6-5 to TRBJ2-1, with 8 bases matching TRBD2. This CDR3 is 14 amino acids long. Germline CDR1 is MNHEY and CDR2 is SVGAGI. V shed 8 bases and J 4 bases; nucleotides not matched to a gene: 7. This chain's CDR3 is CASGERELYNEQFF. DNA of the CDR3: TGTGCCAGCGGGGAGCGGGAGCTATACAATGAGCAGTTCTTC.

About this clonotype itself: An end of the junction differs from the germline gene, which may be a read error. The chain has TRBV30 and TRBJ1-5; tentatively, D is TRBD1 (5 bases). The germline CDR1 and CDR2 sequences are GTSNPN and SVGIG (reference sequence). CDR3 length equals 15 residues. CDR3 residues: CAWSPDSYSSQPQHF. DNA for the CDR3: TGTGCCTGGAGTCCAGACAGCTATAGCAGTCAGCCCCAGCATTTT.

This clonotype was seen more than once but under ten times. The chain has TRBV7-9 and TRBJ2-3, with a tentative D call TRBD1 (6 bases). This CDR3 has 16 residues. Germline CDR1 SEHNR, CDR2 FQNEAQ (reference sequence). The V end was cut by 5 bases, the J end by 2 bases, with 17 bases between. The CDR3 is CASSRFGGSITDTQYF. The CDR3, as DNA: TGTGCCAGCAGCCGTTTTGGGGGCTCAATCACAGATACGCAGTATTTT.

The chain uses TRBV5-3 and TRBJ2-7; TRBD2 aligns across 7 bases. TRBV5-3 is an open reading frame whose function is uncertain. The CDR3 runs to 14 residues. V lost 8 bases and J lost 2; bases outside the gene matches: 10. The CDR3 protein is CASSDLGGAYEQYF. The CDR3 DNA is TGTGCCAGCAGCGATTTGGGGGGGGCCTACGAGCAGTACTTC.

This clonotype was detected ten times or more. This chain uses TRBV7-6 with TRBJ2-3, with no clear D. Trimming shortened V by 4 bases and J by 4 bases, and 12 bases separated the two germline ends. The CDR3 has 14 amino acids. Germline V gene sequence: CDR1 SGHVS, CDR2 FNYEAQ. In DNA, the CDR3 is TGTGCCAGCAGCTCCTCGTGGGGTCCAGATACGCAGTATTTT. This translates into CASSSSWGPDTQYF.

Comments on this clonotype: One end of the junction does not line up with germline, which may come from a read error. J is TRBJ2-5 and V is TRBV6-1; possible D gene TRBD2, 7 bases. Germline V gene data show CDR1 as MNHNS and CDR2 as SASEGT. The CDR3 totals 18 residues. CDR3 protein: CASSEMGRSGGLQEAQYF. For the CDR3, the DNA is TGTGCCAGCAGTGAAATGGGCAGGTCGGGGGGCCTGCAAGAGGCCCAGTACTTC.

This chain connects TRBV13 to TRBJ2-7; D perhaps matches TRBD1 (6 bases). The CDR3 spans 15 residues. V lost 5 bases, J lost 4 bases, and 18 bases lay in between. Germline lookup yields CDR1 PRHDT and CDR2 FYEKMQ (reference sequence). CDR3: CASSPGTRGGYEQYF. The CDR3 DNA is TGTGCCAGCAGCCCCGGGACCAGGGGCGGATACGAGCAGTACTTC.

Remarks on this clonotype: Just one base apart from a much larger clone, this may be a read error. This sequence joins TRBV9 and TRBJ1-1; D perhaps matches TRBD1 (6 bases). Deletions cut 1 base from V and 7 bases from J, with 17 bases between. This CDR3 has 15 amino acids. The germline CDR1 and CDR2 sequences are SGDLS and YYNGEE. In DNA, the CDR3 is TGTGCCAGCAGCGTAAGTTATCAGGGGCGGATTGAAGCTTTCTTT. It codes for CASSVSYQGRIEAFF.

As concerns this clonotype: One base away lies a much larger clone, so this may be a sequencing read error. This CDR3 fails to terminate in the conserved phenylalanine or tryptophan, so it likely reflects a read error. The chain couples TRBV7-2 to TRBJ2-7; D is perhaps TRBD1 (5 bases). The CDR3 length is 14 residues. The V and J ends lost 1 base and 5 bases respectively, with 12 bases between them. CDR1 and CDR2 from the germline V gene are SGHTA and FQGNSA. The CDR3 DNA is TGTGCCAGCAGCTTAGTTAGTGTAGGGGACGAGCAGTACTCC. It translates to CASSLVSVGDEQYS.

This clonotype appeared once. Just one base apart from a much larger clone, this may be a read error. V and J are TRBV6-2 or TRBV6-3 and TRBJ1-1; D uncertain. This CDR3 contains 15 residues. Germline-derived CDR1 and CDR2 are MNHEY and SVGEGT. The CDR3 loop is CACSPPGFRDTEAFF. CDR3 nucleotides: TGTGCCTGCAGCCCCCCCGGGTTCCGAGACACTGAAGCTTTCTTT.

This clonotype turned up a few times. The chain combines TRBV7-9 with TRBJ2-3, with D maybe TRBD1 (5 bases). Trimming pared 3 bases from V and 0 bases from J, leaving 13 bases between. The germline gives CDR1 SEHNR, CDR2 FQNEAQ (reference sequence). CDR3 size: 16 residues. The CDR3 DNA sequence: TGTGCCAGCAGCTTTGACAGAGCCACTAGCACAGATACGCAGTATTTT. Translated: CASSFDRATSTDTQYF.

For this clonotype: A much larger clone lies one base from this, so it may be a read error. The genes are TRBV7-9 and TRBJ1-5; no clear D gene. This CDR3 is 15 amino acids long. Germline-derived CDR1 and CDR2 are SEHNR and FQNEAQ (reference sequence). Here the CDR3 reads CAGSSGVNSNQPQHF. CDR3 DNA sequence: TGTGCCGGCAGCTCCGGAGTAAATAGCAATCAGCCCCAGCATTTT.

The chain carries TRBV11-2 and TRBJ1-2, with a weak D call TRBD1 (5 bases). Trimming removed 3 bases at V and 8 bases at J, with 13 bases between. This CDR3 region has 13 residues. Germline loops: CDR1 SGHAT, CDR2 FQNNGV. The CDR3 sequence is CASSLTGLGGYTF. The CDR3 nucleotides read TGTGCCAGCAGCTTGACGGGGCTTGGAGGCTACACCTTC.

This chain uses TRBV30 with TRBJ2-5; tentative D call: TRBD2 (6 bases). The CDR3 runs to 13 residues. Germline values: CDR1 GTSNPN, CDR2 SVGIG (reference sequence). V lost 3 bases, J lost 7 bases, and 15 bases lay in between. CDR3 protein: CAWRITGEVTQYF. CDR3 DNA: TGTGCCTGGAGGATAACGGGAGAGGTGACCCAGTACTTC.

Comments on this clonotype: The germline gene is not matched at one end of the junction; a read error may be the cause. In nucleotides, the CDR3 is TGCGCCAGCAGGGACGCGGCCTACGAGCAGTACTTC. This gives the protein CASRDAAYEQYF. This chain uses TRBV2 with TRBJ2-7; perhaps D is TRBD1 or TRBD2 (5 bases each). Looked up from germline, CDR1 is SNHLY and CDR2 is FYNNEI. The CDR3 has 12 residues.